The clone carrying this T cell receptor (beta chain) was picked up a small number of times. TCRdb re-analysed the RT-PCR reads in MiXCR, keeping a single row per CDR3 protein. The table lists 17,000 or so distinct CDR3 sequences, under 35% of them singletons, with more than 30% in the top ten. This sample is part of a study of patients and donors after allogeneic stem cell transplantation. The V end lost 2 bases, the J end lost 5 bases, and 9 bases lay between the germline ends. The CDR3 spans 13 residues. This clonotype originated in a human donor who was either an allogeneic HSCT recipient or a stem cell or donor lymphocyte infusion donor (not recorded which). It is not recorded whose cells these are; they may come from a transplant donor. Input material: blood, either unsorted or a sorted T cell fraction (not recorded which). The chain recombines TRBV12-3 or TRBV12-4 with TRBJ1-2; D unclear. The DNA of the CDR3 is TGTGCCAGCAGTTTAAGGGATACGTATGGCTACACCTTC. Its translation is CASSLRDTYGYTF.